This T cell receptor beta chain was obtained from a study of blood T cell repertoires in COVID-19. Whole-study context: Whether acute or convalescent, the COVID-19 samples came from the United States, Italy and Spain. In each case, the material was cDNA or gDNA derived from T cells, B-cell-depleted T cells, or PBMCs.

In the authors' methods: Estimation of nucleated cell counts was performed using reference gene primer amplification. The repertoire was sequenced with immunoSEQ multiplex PCR; TCRdb's copy has only in-frame clones and lacks some. That table furnishes V, J and clone size, whereas the DNA furnished D and trimming. The table includes roughly 75,000 clones, 75% to 90% detected once. Germline V CDR1 and CDR2: MNHEY, SVGEGT. Trimming removed 1 base at V and 3 bases at J, with 7 bases between. The CDR3 length is 15 residues. This TCR was recovered from a man aged 80 or over with COVID-19, enrolled during active disease. The sequencing sample was made of peripheral blood. The rearrangement joins TRBV6-2 or TRBV6-3 to TRBJ2-6; D perhaps matches TRBD2 (5 bases). Here the CDR3 reads CASSYYGSGANVLTF. CDR3 DNA sequence: TGTGCCAGCAGTTACTATGGGAGTGGGGCCAACGTCCTGACTTTC.